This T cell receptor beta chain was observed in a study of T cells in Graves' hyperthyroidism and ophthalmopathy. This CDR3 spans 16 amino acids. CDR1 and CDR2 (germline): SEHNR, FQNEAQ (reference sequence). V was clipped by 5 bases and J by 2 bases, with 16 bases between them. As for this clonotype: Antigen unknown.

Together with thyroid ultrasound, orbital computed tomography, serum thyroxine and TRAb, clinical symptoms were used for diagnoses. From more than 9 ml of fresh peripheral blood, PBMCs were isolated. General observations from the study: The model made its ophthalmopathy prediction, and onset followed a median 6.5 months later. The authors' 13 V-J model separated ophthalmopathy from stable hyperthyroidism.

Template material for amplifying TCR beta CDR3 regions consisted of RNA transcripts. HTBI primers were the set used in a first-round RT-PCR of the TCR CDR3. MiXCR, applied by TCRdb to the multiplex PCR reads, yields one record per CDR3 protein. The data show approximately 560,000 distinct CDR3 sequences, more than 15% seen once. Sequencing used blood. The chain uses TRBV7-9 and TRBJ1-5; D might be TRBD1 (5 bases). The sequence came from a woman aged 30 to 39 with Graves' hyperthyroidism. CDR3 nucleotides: TGTGCCAGCAGCCGGCACACAGGCGGGGGCAATCAGCCCCAGCATTTT. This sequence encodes CASSRHTGGGNQPQHF.